Listed below are T cell receptor beta chains from one sample, sequenced in a study of blood T cell repertoires in COVID-19. TCRdb's table, derived via immunoSEQ multiplex PCR, lists solely in-frame clones and lacks some. The table shows around 250,000 clones, with roughly 86% occurring only once. The specimen was peripheral blood. The receptors derive from a woman in her sixties or seventies with active or convalescent COVID-19. Each CDR3 is given with its conserved first and last residue. Fields, in order: clone size, D gene, V gene, J gene, CDR3 protein, CDR3 DNA. The D gene is left open where the match is weak. Where a row states a size, it is once, few, many or the class of an expanded clone; other rows omit it.

abundance: .; d_gene: TRBD1; v_gene: TRBV6-5; j_gene: TRBJ1-4; CDR3aa: CASSFRDRGVEKLFF; CDR3nt: TGTGCCAGCAGTTTTAGGGACAGGGGTGTTGAAAAACTGTTTTTT
abundance: .; d_gene: .; v_gene: TRBV4-1; j_gene: TRBJ1-4; CDR3aa: CASRPSRDVNEKLFF; CDR3nt: TGCGCCAGCAGGCCCTCGCGGGACGTAAATGAAAAACTGTTTTTT
abundance: .; d_gene: .; v_gene: TRBV4-3; j_gene: TRBJ2-5; CDR3aa: CASSYRTEETQYF; CDR3nt: TGCGCCAGCAGCTACCGGACAGAAGAGACCCAGTACTTC
abundance: .; d_gene: .; v_gene: TRBV24-1; j_gene: TRBJ1-5; CDR3aa: CATRDSLNQPQHF; CDR3nt: TGTGCCACCAGGGACAGCCTTAATCAGCCCCAGCATTTT
abundance: .; d_gene: .; v_gene: TRBV7-9; j_gene: TRBJ1-2; CDR3aa: CASSLPNRDRYGYTF; CDR3nt: TGTGCCAGCAGCTTGCCAAACAGGGACCGATATGGCTACACCTTC
abundance: .; d_gene: TRBD1; v_gene: TRBV2; j_gene: TRBJ1-4; CDR3aa: CASSEDGGQGQGMKKLFF; CDR3nt: TGTGCCAGCAGTGAAGACGGCGGGCAGGGACAGGGGATGAAAAAACTGTTTTTT
abundance: .; d_gene: .; v_gene: TRBV9; j_gene: TRBJ2-7; CDR3aa: CASSVRETTSYEQYF; CDR3nt: TGTGCCAGCAGCGTACGCGAGACTACGTCCTACGAGCAGTACTTC
abundance: once; d_gene: TRBD2; v_gene: TRBV19; j_gene: TRBJ2-1; CDR3aa: CASSTTSGAHNEQFF; CDR3nt: TGTGCCAGTAGCACGACTAGCGGGGCTCACAATGAGCAGTTCTTC
abundance: .; d_gene: TRBD2; v_gene: TRBV4-1; j_gene: TRBJ2-1; CDR3aa: CASSQDWGGVYNEQFF; CDR3nt: TGCGCCAGCAGCCAAGATTGGGGGGGGGTTTACAATGAGCAGTTCTTC
abundance: .; d_gene: TRBD1; v_gene: TRBV6-5; j_gene: TRBJ1-2; CDR3aa: CASSYGTDNYGYTF; CDR3nt: TGTGCCAGCAGTTACGGGACAGATAACTATGGCTACACCTTC
abundance: .; d_gene: .; v_gene: TRBV19; j_gene: TRBJ2-7; CDR3aa: CASSIAGGTYEQYF; CDR3nt: TGTGCCAGTAGTATAGCAGGAGGGACCTACGAGCAGTACTTC
abundance: few; d_gene: .; v_gene: TRBV6-4; j_gene: TRBJ1-2; CDR3aa: CASSETTIRGQFLTF; CDR3nt: TGTGCCAGCAGTGAGACCACAATCCGAGGACAGTTCCTCACCTTC
abundance: .; d_gene: .; v_gene: TRBV5-1; j_gene: TRBJ1-1; CDR3aa: CASSLRTFGTEAFF; CDR3nt: TGCGCCAGCAGCTTACGGACTTTTGGCACTGAAGCTTTCTTT
abundance: .; d_gene: .; v_gene: TRBV19; j_gene: TRBJ1-1; CDR3aa: CASSITGSTEAFF; CDR3nt: TGTGCCAGTAGTATTACAGGGAGCACTGAAGCTTTCTTT
abundance: .; d_gene: TRBD1; v_gene: TRBV11-2; j_gene: TRBJ2-7; CDR3aa: CATGNPGGHEQYF; CDR3nt: TGTGCCACCGGTAACCCAGGGGGCCACGAGCAGTACTTC
abundance: .; d_gene: TRBD1; v_gene: TRBV7-9; j_gene: TRBJ1-1; CDR3aa: CASSPSTGWGTEAFF; CDR3nt: TGTGCCAGCAGCCCTTCGACAGGGTGGGGGACTGAAGCTTTCTTT
abundance: few; d_gene: .; v_gene: TRBV6-5; j_gene: TRBJ1-6; CDR3aa: CASRYTVGGGSPLHF; CDR3nt: TGTGCCAGCAGGTACACGGTGGGGGGTGGTTCACCCCTCCACTTT
abundance: once; d_gene: TRBD1; v_gene: TRBV6-5; j_gene: TRBJ1-2; CDR3aa: CASRGDRFFYGYTF; CDR3nt: TGTGCCAGCAGGGGGGACAGGTTTTTCTATGGCTACACCTTC
abundance: .; d_gene: .; v_gene: TRBV6-2/TRBV6-3; j_gene: TRBJ2-1; CDR3aa: CASSSSRSSYNEQFF; CDR3nt: TGTGCCAGCAGTTCCTCGAGGAGCTCCTACAATGAGCAGTTCTTC
abundance: .; d_gene: .; v_gene: TRBV20-1; j_gene: TRBJ1-5; CDR3aa: CSASDRGGGQPQHF; CDR3nt: TGCAGTGCTAGTGATCGGGGGGGCGGGCAGCCCCAGCATTTT
abundance: .; d_gene: .; v_gene: TRBV6-2/TRBV6-3; j_gene: TRBJ2-1; CDR3aa: CASSLRDIAYNEQFF; CDR3nt: TGTGCCAGCAGTCTCCGGGACATCGCCTACAATGAGCAGTTCTTC
abundance: .; d_gene: .; v_gene: TRBV29-1; j_gene: TRBJ2-2; CDR3aa: CSVVQGKGELFF; CDR3nt: TGCAGCGTTGTTCAGGGGAAGGGGGAGCTGTTTTTT
abundance: .; d_gene: .; v_gene: TRBV19; j_gene: TRBJ1-2; CDR3aa: CASHHRVKEDRTF; CDR3nt: TGTGCCAGCCATCACAGGGTAAAAGAGGATCGGACCTTC
abundance: .; d_gene: .; v_gene: TRBV5-1; j_gene: TRBJ1-2; CDR3aa: CASSLGTDGYTF; CDR3nt: TGCGCCAGCAGCTTGGGGACAGATGGCTACACCTTC
abundance: .; d_gene: .; v_gene: TRBV5-6; j_gene: TRBJ2-7; CDR3aa: CASSLDPGTQYYEQYF; CDR3nt: TGTGCCAGCAGCTTGGATCCGGGGACACAATACTACGAGCAGTACTTC
abundance: .; d_gene: .; v_gene: TRBV7-9; j_gene: TRBJ1-6; CDR3aa: CASSLGGDSPLHF; CDR3nt: TGTGCCAGCAGCTTAGGGGGGGATTCACCCCTCCACTTT
abundance: few; d_gene: .; v_gene: TRBV6-5; j_gene: TRBJ1-2; CDR3aa: CASSYSLDSPNYGYTF; CDR3nt: TGTGCCAGCAGTTACTCGCTCGACAGCCCTAACTATGGCTACACCTTC
abundance: .; d_gene: TRBD1; v_gene: TRBV4-3; j_gene: TRBJ1-1; CDR3aa: CASSQDPGQGGTEAFF; CDR3nt: TGCGCCAGCAGCCAAGACCCGGGACAGGGCGGGACTGAAGCTTTCTTT
abundance: few; d_gene: .; v_gene: TRBV18; j_gene: TRBJ2-5; CDR3aa: CASSRGALQETQYF; CDR3nt: TGTGCCAGCTCCCGGGGGGCCCTACAAGAGACCCAGTACTTC